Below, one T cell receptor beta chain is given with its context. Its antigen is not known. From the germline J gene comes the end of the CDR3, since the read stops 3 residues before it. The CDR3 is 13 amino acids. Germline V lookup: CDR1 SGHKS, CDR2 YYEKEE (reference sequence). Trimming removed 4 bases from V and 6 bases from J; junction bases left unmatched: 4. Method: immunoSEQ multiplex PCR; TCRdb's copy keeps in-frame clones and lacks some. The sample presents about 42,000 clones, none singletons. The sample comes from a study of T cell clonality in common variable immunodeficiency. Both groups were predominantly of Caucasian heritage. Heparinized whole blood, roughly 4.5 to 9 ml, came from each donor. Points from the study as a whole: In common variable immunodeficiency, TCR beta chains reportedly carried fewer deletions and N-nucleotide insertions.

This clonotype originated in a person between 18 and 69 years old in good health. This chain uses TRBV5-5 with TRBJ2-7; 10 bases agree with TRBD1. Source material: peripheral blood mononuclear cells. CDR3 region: CASSNGDRGEQYF. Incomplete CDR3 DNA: TGTGCCAGCAGCAATGGGGACAGGGGCGAG.